These T cell receptor beta chains were read from a single sample in a study of shared clonotypes between healthy human individuals. Generated by immunoSEQ multiplex PCR, the TCRdb table keeps only in-frame clones and is missing some. The table shows about 670,000 clones, with approximately 75% occurring only once. Sequences were obtained from memory CD4+ T cells sorted from blood. The receptors come from a woman in her thirties in good health. CDR3s include the opening cysteine and the closing phenylalanine or tryptophan. The D gene is left open where the match is weak. Clone size is not always given. Where it is, it says once, few, many or a class for expanded clones.

d_gene	v_gene	j_gene	abundance	CDR3nt	CDR3aa
-	TRBV5-1	TRBJ2-7	-	TGCGCCAGCAGCGGGGAAGCCCGTTACGAGCAGTACTTC	CASSGEARYEQYF
-	TRBV21-1	TRBJ2-1	-	TGTGCCAGCAGCAAAATTGAGGGAGTACTCTACAATGAGCAGTTCTTC	CASSKIEGVLYNEQFF
TRBD1	TRBV5-1	TRBJ2-2	-	TGCGCCAGCAGCTCGCGACAGGGGAGGATCGGGGAGCTGTTTTTT	CASSSRQGRIGELFF
-	TRBV6-6	TRBJ2-7	-	TGTGCCTCCCTAGGAGGACGGGGCTCCTACGAGCAGTACTTC	CASLGGRGSYEQYF
TRBD2	TRBV27	TRBJ2-2	-	TGTGCCAGCATGGGGGGGTACACCGGGGAGCTGTTTTTT	CASMGGYTGELFF
TRBD1	TRBV6-6	TRBJ2-7	-	TGTGCCAGCAGTTACAGCAGGGGGCCCAACGAGCAGTACTTC	CASSYSRGPNEQYF
-	TRBV11-3	TRBJ1-1	-	TGTGCCAGCAGCTTTTGTATTCCGGAACGAAGTGAAGCTTTCTTT	CASSFCIPERSEAFF
-	TRBV6-1	TRBJ1-2	-	TGTGCCAGCAAAGGAGGGCCGATCTCTAACTATGGCTACACCTTC	CASKGGPISNYGYTF
-	TRBV18	TRBJ2-2	-	TGTGCCAGCTCACCACTCACCGGGGAGCTGTTTTTT	CASSPLTGELFF
-	TRBV9	TRBJ2-7	-	TGTGCCAGCAGCGTGAACCCCGACAGCAGCTACGAGCAGTACTTC	CASSVNPDSSYEQYF
TRBD1	TRBV30	TRBJ1-4	few	TGTGCCTGGAGTTCAGGGGGAAGGGATGAAAAACTGTTTTTT	CAWSSGGRDEKLFF
-	TRBV28	TRBJ2-1	-	TGTGCCAGCAGTACCGCGAGGATCTACAATGAGCAGTTCTTC	CASSTARIYNEQFF
-	TRBV7-9	TRBJ1-5	-	TGTGCCAGCAGCCCAGGGCATCAGCCCCAGCATTTT	CASSPGHQPQHF
-	TRBV10-3	TRBJ2-3	-	TGTGCCATCAGACCTAAGACTGGCACAGATACGCAGTATTTT	CAIRPKTGTDTQYF
-	TRBV6-6	TRBJ2-5	few	TGTGCCAGCAGTCCTTCGACTGGGATCGAGACCCAGTACTTC	CASSPSTGIETQYF
-	TRBV5-1	TRBJ2-7	once	TGCGCCAGCAGCGAGGTCAGTTCCTACGAGCAGTACTTC	CASSEVSSYEQYF
TRBD1	TRBV18	TRBJ1-2	-	TGTGCCAGCTCACCCGGGGCGGGACAGCTCCTCTACACCTTC	CASSPGAGQLLYTF
TRBD2	TRBV5-4	TRBJ2-5	-	TGTGCCAGCAGCTTGCGTGGTAGCGGGGGTGCGAGAGAGACCCAGTACTTC	CASSLRGSGGARETQYF
-	TRBV21-1	TRBJ2-7	few	TGTGCCAGCAGCCCCGACAAGTACGAGCAGTACTTC	CASSPDKYEQYF
-	TRBV4-2	TRBJ2-7	once	TGTGCCAGCAGCCAAGATCCCGCTCCAACCTACGAGCAGTACTTC	CASSQDPAPTYEQYF
-	TRBV18	TRBJ2-7	-	TGTGCCAGCTCACCACAAAGATCGCGTGACGAGCAGTACTTC	CASSPQRSRDEQYF
-	TRBV23-1	TRBJ2-6	many	TGCGCCAGCAGTCAACGTTTGCGGGGAGTCCCCGGGCTGTGCTCTGGGGCCAACGTCCTGACTTTC	CASSQRLRGVPGLCSGANVLTF
-	TRBV29-1	TRBJ2-7	once	TGCAGCGATAGGACGGATGATGGTATGGGTCGTTGGAGCGGAAGCTCCTACGAGCAGTACTTC	CSDRTDDGMGRWSGSSYEQYF
TRBD2	TRBV6-6	TRBJ2-3	-	TGTGCCAGCAGCGTGGGACTAGCGGGCACAGATACGCAGTATTTT	CASSVGLAGTDTQYF
TRBD1	TRBV4-2	TRBJ1-5	-	TGTGCCAGCAGCCAAGCCGGGACAGGGGGTCAGCCCCAGCATTTT	CASSQAGTGGQPQHF
TRBD1	TRBV28	TRBJ2-1	once	TGTGCCAGCAGTTTATCTGGGGACAGGGGCATGGATGAGCAGTTCTTC	CASSLSGDRGMDEQFF
-	TRBV5-1	TRBJ1-4	few	TGCGCCAGCAGCCCCGAGCCTATGGGGACACAGAATGAAAAACTGTTTTTT	CASSPEPMGTQNEKLFF
TRBD2	TRBV14	TRBJ2-7	-	TGTGCCAGCAGCGGCGGACTAGCGGGAGGGCCGATTCCTGCCTACGAGCAGTACTTC	CASSGGLAGGPIPAYEQYF
-	TRBV25-1	TRBJ2-1	-	TGTGCCAGTTCACAAGATAATGGCAATGAGCAGTTCTTC	CASSQDNGNEQFF